This T cell receptor beta chain was identified in a study of T-cell reconstitution after alpha-beta-depleted transplantation in children (dated by TCRdb to between 2015 and 2016). Regarding the research as a whole: Using TCR repertoire profiling, the study quantitatively followed how T-cell immune reconstitution unfolded in children after TCRalphabeta/CD19-depleted allogeneic hematopoietic cell transplantation.

Results the study describes overall, beyond this receptor: In some patients, the high TCRbeta diversity seen at day 60 was put down to recipient T cells and intrathymic progenitors that had survived conditioning. Hyperexpanded clone frequencies declined over subsequent months; after one year, T-cell counts and TCRbeta diversity were mostly attributed to newly produced T cells. The apparently early alphabetaT-cell count recovery about two months after transplant was reportedly dependent on only several hundred rapidly expanded clones derived from non-depleted graft cells.

The germline V gene (reference sequence) specifies DFQATT as CDR1 and SNEGSKA as CDR2. V loses 2 bases, J loses 3 bases, and the germline ends lie 10 bases apart. The CDR3 covers 13 residues, taking in both the cysteine and the phenylalanine. Only CDR3 DNA remains: 39 bases, in frame from the first base. This clonotype occurred a few times. The antigen this receptor binds is unknown. No much larger clone is present one base from it, and per-base qualities are unavailable. In the paper's terms, the treatment or condition label means: allogeneic hematopoietic cell transplantation with graft depleted of TCRalphabeta T cells and CD19 B cells. Transplant recipients were children who received TCRalphabeta/CD19-depleted allogeneic hematopoietic cell grafts. Receptors were amplified or captured by PCR. TCRdb shows the sequencer as Illumina HiSeq 2500. TCR libraries were prepared with molecular barcoding, using unique molecular identifiers to normalize TCRbeta repertoire quantification. TCRdb ran its own pipeline on the public reads, namely fastp trimming at Q25 and MiXCR clone calling, and kept in-frame beta chains. Merged by CDR3 protein, the rows form single entries marked with the most common genes and DNA. Across this sample there are 200,000 to 250,000 distinct CDR3 sequences, with 7% to 9% seen only once. The ten largest clones take up approximately 34% of the sample.

The source material was PBMCs, mostly from graft donor cells, sampled 360 days after TCRalphabeta/CD19-depleted stem cell transplant. This TCR was recovered from a male patient aged 2-15 years who had a stem cell transplant for acute myeloid leukemia, so the T cells may come from the graft donor. The chain is made from TRBV20-1 and TRBJ1-1; confidence is insufficient to name the D gene. The bases read TGCAGTGCTAGAACCCCATGGGACACTGAAGCTTTCTTT. It translates to CSARTPWDTEAFF.